These T cell receptor beta chains were read from a single sample in a study of cytomegalovirus exposure and HLA in healthy donors. Clones were sequenced by immunoSEQ multiplex PCR, and TCRdb holds only the in-frame ones, with some missing. The table lists 150,000 to 200,000 clones, 84% of them singletons, with around 9.6% in the top ten. Input material: PBMCs. The receptor set was obtained from a man aged 25-45 years in good health and CMV-seropositive. The CDR3 runs from the conserved cysteine through the conserved F or W. Each record gives: V gene, J gene, clone size, D gene, CDR3 protein, CDR3 DNA. D genes are given only for firm matches. Size is stated for part of the rows, as once, few or many counts, or as a class when the clone is expanded.

V gene: TRBV28; J gene: TRBJ2-2; clone size: -; D gene: TRBD1; CDR3 protein: CASSFGDRETGELFF; CDR3 DNA: TGTGCCAGCAGTTTTGGGGACAGGGAGACCGGGGAGCTGTTTTTT
V gene: TRBV5-4; J gene: TRBJ2-7; clone size: -; D gene: -; CDR3 protein: CASSPGSPRADYEQYF; CDR3 DNA: TGTGCCAGCAGCCCGGGTAGTCCCAGGGCTGACTACGAGCAGTACTTC
V gene: TRBV18; J gene: TRBJ2-2; clone size: once; D gene: TRBD1; CDR3 protein: CASSPTGRYGELFF; CDR3 DNA: TGTGCCAGCTCACCGACAGGGAGATACGGGGAGCTGTTTTTT
V gene: TRBV2; J gene: TRBJ1-1; clone size: -; D gene: -; CDR3 protein: CASSEYGHNGLNTEAFF; CDR3 DNA: TGTGCCAGCAGTGAATATGGACACAACGGGCTAAACACTGAAGCTTTCTTT
V gene: TRBV6-5; J gene: TRBJ1-1; clone size: -; D gene: TRBD1; CDR3 protein: CASSYTGESTEAFF; CDR3 DNA: TGTGCCAGCAGTTACACAGGGGAGAGTACTGAAGCTTTCTTT
V gene: TRBV14; J gene: TRBJ2-1; clone size: once; D gene: TRBD1; CDR3 protein: CASNSDRGLNEQFF; CDR3 DNA: TGTGCCAGCAACAGTGACAGGGGACTGAATGAGCAGTTCTTC
V gene: TRBV6-4; J gene: TRBJ2-1; clone size: -; D gene: TRBD2; CDR3 protein: CASSDQAGGPSDEQFF; CDR3 DNA: TGTGCCAGCAGTGATCAAGCGGGAGGGCCCTCGGATGAGCAGTTCTTC
V gene: TRBV5-4; J gene: TRBJ1-5; clone size: -; D gene: TRBD1; CDR3 protein: CASSNGTGSNQPQHF; CDR3 DNA: TGTGCCAGCAGCAACGGGACAGGGAGCAATCAGCCCCAGCATTTT
V gene: TRBV4-3; J gene: TRBJ2-7; clone size: -; D gene: -; CDR3 protein: CASSQSFLALYEQYF; CDR3 DNA: TGCGCCAGCAGCCAGTCCTTTCTTGCGCTCTACGAGCAGTACTTC
V gene: TRBV5-1; J gene: TRBJ2-1; clone size: -; D gene: -; CDR3 protein: CASSLPIYNEQFF; CDR3 DNA: TGCGCCAGCAGCTTGCCTATATACAATGAGCAGTTCTTC
V gene: TRBV6-1; J gene: TRBJ2-7; clone size: -; D gene: TRBD1; CDR3 protein: CASIQGGYEQYF; CDR3 DNA: TGTGCCAGCATACAGGGGGGCTACGAGCAGTACTTC
V gene: TRBV27; J gene: TRBJ2-7; clone size: -; D gene: TRBD2; CDR3 protein: CASSLGPGTTPYEQYF; CDR3 DNA: TGTGCCAGCAGTTTGGGCCCCGGGACTACCCCCTACGAGCAGTACTTC
V gene: TRBV7-9; J gene: TRBJ2-2; clone size: -; D gene: TRBD2; CDR3 protein: CASSLVGLASGELFF; CDR3 DNA: TGTGCCAGCAGCTTAGTTGGACTAGCTTCGGGGGAGCTGTTTTTT
V gene: TRBV2; J gene: TRBJ2-4; clone size: -; D gene: -; CDR3 protein: CAKRIAKNIQYF; CDR3 DNA: TGTGCCAAGCGTATAGCCAAAAACATTCAGTACTTC
V gene: TRBV9; J gene: TRBJ1-2; clone size: -; D gene: -; CDR3 protein: CASSVASFNYGYTF; CDR3 DNA: TGTGCCAGCAGCGTAGCTTCTTTTAACTATGGCTACACCTTC
V gene: TRBV29-1; J gene: TRBJ1-2; clone size: -; D gene: -; CDR3 protein: CSVITGIAGYTF; CDR3 DNA: TGCAGCGTTATTACCGGGATCGCAGGCTACACCTTC
V gene: TRBV14; J gene: TRBJ2-1; clone size: -; D gene: -; CDR3 protein: CASSQVSGRNEQFF; CDR3 DNA: TGTGCCAGCAGCCAAGTTTCAGGTCGGAATGAGCAGTTCTTC
V gene: TRBV6-5; J gene: TRBJ1-2; clone size: -; D gene: -; CDR3 protein: CASSWGGERDYGYTF; CDR3 DNA: TGTGCCAGCAGTTGGGGCGGGGAGAGGGACTATGGCTACACCTTC
V gene: TRBV5-1; J gene: TRBJ2-7; clone size: -; D gene: TRBD1; CDR3 protein: CASSLASGQGASYEQYF; CDR3 DNA: TGCGCCAGCAGCTTGGCGTCGGGGCAGGGGGCCTCCTACGAGCAGTACTTC
V gene: TRBV2; J gene: TRBJ2-7; clone size: -; D gene: -; CDR3 protein: CASTPLRALSYEQYF; CDR3 DNA: TGTGCCAGCACCCCACTGCGGGCGCTCTCCTACGAGCAGTACTTC
V gene: TRBV7-9; J gene: TRBJ1-1; clone size: once; D gene: TRBD1; CDR3 protein: CASSQTGEANTEAFF; CDR3 DNA: TGTGCCAGCAGCCAAACAGGGGAGGCGAACACTGAAGCTTTCTTT
V gene: TRBV6-5; J gene: TRBJ2-7; clone size: -; D gene: -; CDR3 protein: CASIPFYGGSYEQYF; CDR3 DNA: TGTGCCAGCATTCCTTTCTATGGCGGATCCTACGAGCAGTACTTC
V gene: TRBV9; J gene: TRBJ2-1; clone size: -; D gene: TRBD2; CDR3 protein: CASSPPSGTNYNEQFF; CDR3 DNA: TGTGCCAGCAGCCCCCCTAGCGGGACAAACTACAATGAGCAGTTCTTC
V gene: TRBV6-1; J gene: TRBJ2-7; clone size: -; D gene: -; CDR3 protein: CASSLGQGSSYEQYF; CDR3 DNA: TGTGCCAGCAGTTTGGGGCAGGGAAGCTCCTACGAGCAGTACTTC
V gene: TRBV27; J gene: TRBJ2-4; clone size: -; D gene: -; CDR3 protein: CASSFEGRRENIQYF; CDR3 DNA: TGTGCCAGCAGTTTCGAGGGGAGGAGGGAAAACATTCAGTACTTC
V gene: TRBV28; J gene: TRBJ1-2; clone size: -; D gene: -; CDR3 protein: CASRSHRVSGYTF; CDR3 DNA: TGTGCCAGCAGATCCCACAGGGTTTCAGGCTACACCTTC
V gene: TRBV28; J gene: TRBJ2-7; clone size: -; D gene: -; CDR3 protein: CASSPIGGELPTEQYF; CDR3 DNA: TGTGCCAGCAGTCCGATAGGGGGAGAACTTCCGACCGAGCAGTACTTC
V gene: TRBV28; J gene: TRBJ2-7; clone size: -; D gene: TRBD2; CDR3 protein: CASSLPGLAGGYEQYF; CDR3 DNA: TGTGCCAGCAGTTTACCTGGACTAGCGGGAGGCTACGAGCAGTACTTC
V gene: TRBV19; J gene: TRBJ2-3; clone size: -; D gene: -; CDR3 protein: CASSFPTGSGTDTQYF; CDR3 DNA: TGTGCCAGTAGTTTCCCCACAGGGTCTGGCACAGATACGCAGTATTTT
V gene: TRBV2; J gene: TRBJ1-3; clone size: -; D gene: TRBD1; CDR3 protein: CASSGTSGTGGLSGNTIYF; CDR3 DNA: TGTGCCAGCAGTGGAACCTCCGGGACAGGGGGTTTATCTGGAAACACCATATATTTT
V gene: TRBV14; J gene: TRBJ1-2; clone size: -; D gene: TRBD1; CDR3 protein: CASSQGRGQGPHGYTF; CDR3 DNA: TGTGCCAGCAGCCAAGGAAGGGGGCAGGGGCCCCATGGCTACACCTTC
V gene: TRBV4-1; J gene: TRBJ1-5; clone size: -; D gene: -; CDR3 protein: CASSRGTPRNSNQPQHF; CDR3 DNA: TGCGCCAGCAGCCGGGGGACTCCAAGGAATAGCAATCAGCCCCAGCATTTT
V gene: TRBV12-5; J gene: TRBJ1-2; clone size: -; D gene: -; CDR3 protein: CASGLVLGQRRAGYTF; CDR3 DNA: TGTGCTAGTGGTTTGGTATTAGGACAGAGAAGGGCTGGCTACACCTTC
V gene: TRBV2; J gene: TRBJ2-7; clone size: -; D gene: -; CDR3 protein: CASSPQRSQHEQYF; CDR3 DNA: TGTGCCAGCAGTCCACAACGATCACAACACGAGCAGTACTTC
V gene: TRBV5-1; J gene: TRBJ1-1; clone size: -; D gene: -; CDR3 protein: CASSVQTVNTEAFF; CDR3 DNA: TGCGCCAGCAGCGTACAGACAGTGAACACTGAAGCTTTCTTT
V gene: TRBV28; J gene: TRBJ1-1; clone size: -; D gene: -; CDR3 protein: CASSSRVLVTEAFF; CDR3 DNA: TGTGCCAGCAGTTCCAGGGTGTTGGTCACTGAAGCTTTCTTT
V gene: TRBV4-3; J gene: TRBJ2-7; clone size: -; D gene: TRBD1; CDR3 protein: CASSQDMPGGLYEQYF; CDR3 DNA: TGCGCCAGCAGCCAAGATATGCCAGGGGGCCTGTACGAGCAGTACTTC
V gene: TRBV7-3; J gene: TRBJ2-1; clone size: -; D gene: -; CDR3 protein: CASSLMPGLYNEQFF; CDR3 DNA: TGTGCCAGCAGCTTAATGCCGGGACTCTACAATGAGCAGTTCTTC
V gene: TRBV4-1; J gene: TRBJ1-2; clone size: -; D gene: -; CDR3 protein: CASSLTPSSGIGGNYGYTF; CDR3 DNA: TGCGCCAGCAGCCTAACGCCCTCAAGCGGGATTGGGGGAAACTATGGCTACACCTTC
V gene: TRBV9; J gene: TRBJ2-2; clone size: -; D gene: TRBD2; CDR3 protein: CASSPHSGLTPTGELFF; CDR3 DNA: TGTGCCAGCAGCCCCCATAGCGGGTTGACCCCCACCGGGGAGCTGTTTTTT
V gene: TRBV5-1; J gene: TRBJ1-2; clone size: once; D gene: TRBD1; CDR3 protein: CASSGQGGYGYTF; CDR3 DNA: TGCGCCAGCAGCGGACAGGGAGGGTATGGCTACACCTTC
V gene: TRBV6-1; J gene: TRBJ2-1; clone size: -; D gene: -; CDR3 protein: CASSEAYPGTSPNEQFF; CDR3 DNA: TGTGCCAGCAGTGAAGCCTACCCCGGGACTTCACCGAATGAGCAGTTCTTC
V gene: TRBV7-6; J gene: TRBJ1-3; clone size: once; D gene: TRBD1; CDR3 protein: CASSLAAGGPGNTIYF; CDR3 DNA: TGTGCCAGCAGCTTAGCTGCAGGGGGCCCTGGAAACACCATATATTTT
V gene: TRBV9; J gene: TRBJ2-7; clone size: -; D gene: -; CDR3 protein: CASSVSTGRTYEQYF; CDR3 DNA: TGTGCCAGCAGCGTTTCGACAGGAAGAACCTACGAGCAGTACTTC
V gene: TRBV15; J gene: TRBJ2-6; clone size: -; D gene: TRBD2; CDR3 protein: CATSRPSGRGATGANVLTF; CDR3 DNA: TGTGCCACCAGCAGACCATCGGGGAGGGGCGCAACCGGGGCCAACGTCCTGACTTTC
V gene: TRBV30; J gene: TRBJ2-1; clone size: -; D gene: TRBD2; CDR3 protein: CAWSDGTSGALEQFF; CDR3 DNA: TGTGCCTGGAGTGATGGGACTAGCGGGGCTTTGGAGCAGTTCTTC
V gene: TRBV7-7; J gene: TRBJ2-1; clone size: -; D gene: TRBD2; CDR3 protein: CASSPVGGLAGEQREQFF; CDR3 DNA: TGTGCTAGCAGCCCAGTCGGGGGACTAGCGGGAGAACAACGGGAGCAGTTCTTC
V gene: TRBV4-1; J gene: TRBJ2-1; clone size: -; D gene: TRBD2; CDR3 protein: CASSPRLAARVNEQFF; CDR3 DNA: TGCGCCAGCAGCCCAAGACTAGCGGCCAGAGTGAATGAGCAGTTCTTC
V gene: TRBV5-4; J gene: TRBJ2-1; clone size: -; D gene: TRBD2; CDR3 protein: CASSRFISGGVNEQFF; CDR3 DNA: TGTGCCAGCAGCCGCTTTATTAGCGGGGGGGTCAATGAGCAGTTCTTC
V gene: TRBV19; J gene: TRBJ2-2; clone size: -; D gene: TRBD2; CDR3 protein: CACRSGTSETGELFF; CDR3 DNA: TGTGCCTGCAGAAGCGGGACTAGCGAGACCGGGGAGCTGTTTTTT